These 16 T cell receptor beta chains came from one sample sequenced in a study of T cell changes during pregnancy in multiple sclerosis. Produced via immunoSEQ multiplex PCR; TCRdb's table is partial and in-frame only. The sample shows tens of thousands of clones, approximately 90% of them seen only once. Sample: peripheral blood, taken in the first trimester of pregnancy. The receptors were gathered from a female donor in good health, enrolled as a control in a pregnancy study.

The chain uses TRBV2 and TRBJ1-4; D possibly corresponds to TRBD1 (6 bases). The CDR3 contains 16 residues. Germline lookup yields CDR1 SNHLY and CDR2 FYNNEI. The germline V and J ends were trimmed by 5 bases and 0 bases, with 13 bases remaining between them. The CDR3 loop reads CASSQSNRATNEKLFF. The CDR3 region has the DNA TGTGCCAGCAGTCAAAGCAACAGGGCAACTAATGAAAAACTGTTTTTT.

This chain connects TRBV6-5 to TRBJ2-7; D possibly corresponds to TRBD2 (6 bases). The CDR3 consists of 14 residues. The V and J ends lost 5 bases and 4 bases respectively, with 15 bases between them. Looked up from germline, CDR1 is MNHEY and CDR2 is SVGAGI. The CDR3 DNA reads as TGTGCCAGCAGTGCTGACGGGACTGTATACGAGCAGTACTTC. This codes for CASSADGTVYEQYF.

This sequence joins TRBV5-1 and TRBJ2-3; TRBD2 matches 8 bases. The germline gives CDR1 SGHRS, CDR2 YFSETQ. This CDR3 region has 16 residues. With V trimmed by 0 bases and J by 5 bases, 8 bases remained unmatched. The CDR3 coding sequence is TGCGCCAGCAGCTTGGCCGACGGGGGGGCGGTAGATACGCAGTATTTT. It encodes CASSLADGGAVDTQYF.

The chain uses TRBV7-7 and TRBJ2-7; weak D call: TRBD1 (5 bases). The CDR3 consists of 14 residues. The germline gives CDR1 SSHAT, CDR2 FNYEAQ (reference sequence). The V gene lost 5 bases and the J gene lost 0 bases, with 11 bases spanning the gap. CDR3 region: CASSLDRNSYEQYF. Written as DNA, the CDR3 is TGTGCCAGCAGCCTAGACAGAAACTCCTACGAGCAGTACTTC. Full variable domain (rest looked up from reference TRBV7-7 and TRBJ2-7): GAGVSQSPRYKVTKRGQDVTLRCDPISSHATLYWYQQALGQGPEFLTYFNYEAQPDKSGLPSDRFSAERPEGSISTLTIQRTEQRDSAMYRCASSLDRNSYEQYFGPGTRLTVT.

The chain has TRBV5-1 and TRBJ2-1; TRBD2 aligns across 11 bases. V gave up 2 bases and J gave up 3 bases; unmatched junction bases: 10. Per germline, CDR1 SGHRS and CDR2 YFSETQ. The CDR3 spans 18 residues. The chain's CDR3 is CASSFFIAGGLVYNEQFF. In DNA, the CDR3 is TGCGCCAGCAGCTTCTTTATAGCGGGGGGGCTAGTCTACAATGAGCAGTTCTTC.

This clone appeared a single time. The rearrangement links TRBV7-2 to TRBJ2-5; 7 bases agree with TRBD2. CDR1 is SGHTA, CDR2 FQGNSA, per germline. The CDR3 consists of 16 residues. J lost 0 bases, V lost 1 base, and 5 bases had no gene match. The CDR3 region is CASSLGLALYQETQYF. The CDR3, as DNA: TGTGCCAGCAGCTTAGGACTAGCCCTGTACCAAGAGACCCAGTACTTC. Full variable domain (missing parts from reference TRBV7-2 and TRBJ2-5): GAGVSQSPSNKVTEKGKDVELRCDPISGHTALYWYRQSLGQGLEFLIYFQGNSAPDKSGLPSDRFSAERTGGSVSTLTIQRTQQEDSAVYLCASSLGLALYQETQYFGPGTRLLVL.

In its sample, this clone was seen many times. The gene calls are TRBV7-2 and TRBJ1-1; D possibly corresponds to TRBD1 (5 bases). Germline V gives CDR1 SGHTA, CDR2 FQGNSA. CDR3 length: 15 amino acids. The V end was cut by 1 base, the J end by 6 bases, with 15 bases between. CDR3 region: CASSLVGSGASEAFF. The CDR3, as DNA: TGTGCCAGCAGCTTAGTGGGTTCTGGGGCCTCTGAAGCTTTCTTT.

The CDR3 nucleotides are TGCGCCAGCAGCCTAGACGGGGGCTCTGGAAACACCATATATTTT. The encoded protein is CASSLDGGSGNTIYF. The V gene is TRBV4-3, the J gene TRBJ1-3, with D maybe TRBD1 (5 bases). CDR1 is LGHNA, CDR2 YSLEER, per germline. CDR3 size: 15 residues. Trimming took off 4 bases at V and 0 bases at J, with 10 bases between the two ends.

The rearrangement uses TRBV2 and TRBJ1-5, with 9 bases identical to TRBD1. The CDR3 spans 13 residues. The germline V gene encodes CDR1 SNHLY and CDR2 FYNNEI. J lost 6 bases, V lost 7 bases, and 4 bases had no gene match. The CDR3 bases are TGTGCCAGCACACAGGGGGCTGGTCAGCCCCAGCATTTT. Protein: CASTQGAGQPQHF.

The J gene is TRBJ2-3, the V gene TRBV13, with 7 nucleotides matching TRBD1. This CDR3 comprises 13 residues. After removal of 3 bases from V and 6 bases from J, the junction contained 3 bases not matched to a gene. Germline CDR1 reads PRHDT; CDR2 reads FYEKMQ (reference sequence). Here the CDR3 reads CASSFRGPDTQYF. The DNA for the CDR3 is TGTGCCAGCAGCTTTAGGGGGCCGGATACGCAGTATTTT.

The CDR3 protein is CASSSLAGTDTQYF. The CDR3 DNA reads as TGTGCCAGCAGCTCCCTAGCGGGCACAGATACGCAGTATTTT. The chain couples TRBV6-4 to TRBJ2-3, with 7 bases that match TRBD2. The CDR3 covers 14 residues. The V segment lost 6 bases and the J segment 1 base; nucleotides outside the gene matches: 4. Germline CDR1 and CDR2: MRHNA and SNTAGT.

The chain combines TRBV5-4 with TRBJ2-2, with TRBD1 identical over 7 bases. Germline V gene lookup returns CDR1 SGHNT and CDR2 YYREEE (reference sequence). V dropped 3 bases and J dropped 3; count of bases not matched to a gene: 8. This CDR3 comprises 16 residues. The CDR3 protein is CASSSKDRADTGELFF. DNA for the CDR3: TGTGCCAGCAGCTCAAAAGACAGGGCCGACACCGGGGAGCTGTTTTTT.

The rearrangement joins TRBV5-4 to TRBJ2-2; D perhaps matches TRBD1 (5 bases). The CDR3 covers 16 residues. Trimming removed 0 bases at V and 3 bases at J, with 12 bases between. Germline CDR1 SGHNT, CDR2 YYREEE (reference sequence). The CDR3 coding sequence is TGTGCCAGCAGCTTGGGGCAGGGAAGATACACCGGGGAGCTGTTTTTT. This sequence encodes CASSLGQGRYTGELFF.

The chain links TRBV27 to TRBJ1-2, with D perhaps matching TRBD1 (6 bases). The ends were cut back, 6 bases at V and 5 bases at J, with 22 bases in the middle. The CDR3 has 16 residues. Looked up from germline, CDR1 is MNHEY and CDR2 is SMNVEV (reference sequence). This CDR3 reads CASSPFTRDTEYGYTF. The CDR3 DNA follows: TGTGCCAGCAGCCCATTTACCCGGGACACGGAATATGGCTACACCTTC.

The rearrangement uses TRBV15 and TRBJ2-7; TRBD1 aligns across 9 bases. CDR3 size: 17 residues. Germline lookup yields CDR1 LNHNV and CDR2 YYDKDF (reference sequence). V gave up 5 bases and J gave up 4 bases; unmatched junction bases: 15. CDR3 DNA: TGTGCCACCAGCGGATCCCCTTGGACAGGGGAAGGTTACGAGCAGTACTTC. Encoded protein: CATSGSPWTGEGYEQYF.

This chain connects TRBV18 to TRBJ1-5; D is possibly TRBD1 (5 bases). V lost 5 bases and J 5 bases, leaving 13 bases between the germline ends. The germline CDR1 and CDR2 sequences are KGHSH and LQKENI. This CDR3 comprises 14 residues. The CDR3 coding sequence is TGTGCCAGCTCATCTTCCGGGGGGTATCAGCCCCAGCATTTT. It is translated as CASSSSGGYQPQHF. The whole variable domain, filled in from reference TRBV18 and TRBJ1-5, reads NAGVMQNPRHLVRRRGQEARLRCSPMKGHSHVYWYRQLPEEGLKFMVYLQKENIIDESGMPKERFSAEFPKEGPSILRIQQVVRGDSAAYFCASSSSGGYQPQHFGDGTRLSIL.